The 6 T cell receptor beta chains reported below all come from one sample, sequenced in a study of blood T cell repertoires in COVID-19. Sequencing was performed with immunoSEQ multiplex PCR; in TCRdb, only in-frame clones are kept and a portion is missing. The sample consists of hundreds of thousands of clones, approximately 89% of them appearing once. The material sequenced was PBMCs or T cells enriched from blood (not recorded which). The receptors stem from a woman aged 45-65 years who had been exposed to COVID-19.

The chain is built from TRBV28 and TRBJ2-7; TRBD1 aligns across 10 bases. Germline-derived CDR1 and CDR2 are MDHEN and SYDVKM. V shed 5 bases, J shed 3 bases, and the junction held 10 bases outside the gene matches. The CDR3 length is 16 residues. The CDR3 DNA reads as TGTGCCAGCAGTCTGTTACCGGGACAGGGGAACTACGAGCAGTACTTC. This codes for CASSLLPGQGNYEQYF.

The chain is built from TRBV4-1 and TRBJ2-1; TRBD1 matches at 10 bases. After removal of 0 bases from V and 9 bases from J, the junction contained 5 bases not matched to a gene. The CDR3 consists of 15 residues. Germline CDR1 MGHRA, CDR2 YSYEKL. CDR3 loop: CASSQEGQGVSEQFF. The CDR3 bases are TGCGCCAGCAGCCAAGAAGGACAGGGGGTAAGTGAGCAGTTCTTC.

The chain employs TRBV30 and TRBJ2-7; a possible D gene is TRBD2 (5 bases). Trimming stripped 0 bases from V and 7 bases from J, with 13 bases between. Germline lookup yields CDR1 GTSNPN and CDR2 SVGIG (reference sequence). The CDR3 spans 13 residues. The CDR3 DNA sequence: TGTGCCTGGAGTGTACTTCGGACGGGGGAGCAGTACTTC. Translating it yields CAWSVLRTGEQYF. Together with reference TRBV30 and TRBJ2-7, the CDR3 gives the full variable domain: SQTIHQWPATLVQPVGSPLSLECTVEGTSNPNLYWYRQAAGRGLQLLFYSVGIGQISSEVPQNLSASRPQDRQFILSSKKLLLSDSGFYLCAWSVLRTGEQYFGPGTRLTVT.

The V call is TRBV7-9, the J call TRBJ2-2; 7 nucleotides agree with TRBD1. The germline CDR1 and CDR2 sequences are SEHNR and FQNEAQ (reference sequence). The CDR3 covers 14 residues. The trim removed 8 bases at V and 3 bases at J, leaving 6 bases unmatched. The CDR3 DNA reads TGTGCCAGCCGAGGGGGCCGGTACACCGGGGAGCTGTTTTTT. Its translation: CASRGGRYTGELFF. The full variable domain, completed using reference TRBV7-9 and TRBJ2-2, is DTGVSQNPRHKITKRGQNVTFRCDPISEHNRLYWYRQTLGQGPEFLTYFQNEAQLEKSRLLSDRFSAERPKGSFSTLEIQRTEQGDSAMYLCASRGGRYTGELFFGEGSRLTVL.

The gene calls are TRBV30 and TRBJ1-5, with TRBD1 matching 7 bases. Unmatched junction bases numbered 9, after V lost 1 base and J lost 6 bases. Germline loops: CDR1 GTSNPN, CDR2 SVGIG (reference sequence). This CDR3 contains 15 residues. This CDR3 reads CAWSATGAGGQPQHF. The CDR3 bases are TGTGCCTGGAGTGCTACAGGGGCAGGAGGTCAGCCCCAGCATTTT.

The chain is built from TRBV24-1 and TRBJ2-3, with TRBD1 as a possible D gene (5 bases). V lost 3 bases and J 1 base, leaving 13 bases between the germline ends. CDR3 length: 16 amino acids. CDR1 and CDR2 (germline): KGHDR, SFDVKD. CDR3 protein: CATSDPTGAGTDTQYF. In DNA, the CDR3 is TGTGCCACCAGTGATCCCACAGGTGCGGGCACAGATACGCAGTATTTT.